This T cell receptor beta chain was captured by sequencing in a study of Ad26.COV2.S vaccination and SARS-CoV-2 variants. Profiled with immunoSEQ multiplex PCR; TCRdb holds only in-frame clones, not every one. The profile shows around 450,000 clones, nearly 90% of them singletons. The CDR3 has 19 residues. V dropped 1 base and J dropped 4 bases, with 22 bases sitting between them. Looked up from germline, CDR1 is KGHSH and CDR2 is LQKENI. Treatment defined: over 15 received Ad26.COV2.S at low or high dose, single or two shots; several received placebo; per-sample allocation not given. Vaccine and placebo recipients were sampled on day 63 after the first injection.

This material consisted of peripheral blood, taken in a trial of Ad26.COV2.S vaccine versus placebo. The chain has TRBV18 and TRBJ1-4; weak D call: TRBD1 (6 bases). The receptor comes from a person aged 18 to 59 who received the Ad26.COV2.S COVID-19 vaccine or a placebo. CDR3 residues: CASSPRPGGQPDGNEKLFF. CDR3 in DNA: TGTGCCAGCTCACCACGGCCGGGGGGGCAACCAGACGGTAATGAAAAACTGTTTTTT. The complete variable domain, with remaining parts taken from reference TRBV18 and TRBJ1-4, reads NAGVMQNPRHLVRRRGQEARLRCSPMKGHSHVYWYRQLPEEGLKFMVYLQKENIIDESGMPKERFSAEFPKEGPSILRIQQVVRGDSAAYFCASSPRPGGQPDGNEKLFFGSGTQLSVL.